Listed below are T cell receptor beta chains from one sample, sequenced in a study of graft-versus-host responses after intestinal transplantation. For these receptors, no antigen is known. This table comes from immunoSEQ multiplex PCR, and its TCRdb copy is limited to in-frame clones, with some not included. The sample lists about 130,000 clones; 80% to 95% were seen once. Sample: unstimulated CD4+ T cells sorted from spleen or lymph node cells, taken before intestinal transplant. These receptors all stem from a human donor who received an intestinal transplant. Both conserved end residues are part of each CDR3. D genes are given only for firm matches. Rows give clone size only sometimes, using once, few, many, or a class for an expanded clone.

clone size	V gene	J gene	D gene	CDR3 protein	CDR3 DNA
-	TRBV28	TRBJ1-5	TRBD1	CASSSPGQGAAQPQHF	TGTGCCAGCAGTTCACCGGGACAGGGGGCGGCTCAGCCCCAGCATTTT
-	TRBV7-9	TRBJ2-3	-	CASSLKVSTDTQYF	TGTGCCAGCAGCTTAAAGGTTAGCACAGATACGCAGTATTTT
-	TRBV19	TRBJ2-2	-	CASSRLQGPGELFF	TGTGCCAGTAGTAGATTACAGGGACCCGGGGAGCTGTTTTTT
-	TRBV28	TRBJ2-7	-	CASSSGTADVSYEQYF	TGTGCCAGCAGTTCCGGGACCGCTGACGTCTCCTACGAGCAGTACTTC
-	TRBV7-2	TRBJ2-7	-	CASSEGSPDLYEQYF	TGTGCCAGCAGCGAGGGCTCTCCTGACCTCTACGAGCAGTACTTC
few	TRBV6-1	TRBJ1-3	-	CASSELRDTIYF	TGTGCCAGCAGTGAATTAAGGGACACCATATATTTT
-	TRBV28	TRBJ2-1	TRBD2	CASSSTSGGYNEQFF	TGTGCCAGCAGTTCAACTAGCGGGGGATACAATGAGCAGTTCTTC
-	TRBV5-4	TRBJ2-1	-	CASSFQGSGYNEQFF	TGTGCCAGCAGCTTTCAGGGGTCCGGATACAATGAGCAGTTCTTC
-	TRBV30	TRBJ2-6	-	CAWSVMDLLAGANVLTF	TGTGCCTGGAGTGTGATGGACTTACTTGCTGGGGCCAACGTCCTGACTTTC
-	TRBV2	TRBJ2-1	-	CASSPNNEQFF	TGTGCCAGCAGTCCTAACAATGAGCAGTTCTTC
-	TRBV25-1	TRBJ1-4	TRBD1	CASSFRQGAGEKLFF	TGTGCCAGCAGTTTTCGACAGGGGGCGGGTGAAAAACTGTTTTTT
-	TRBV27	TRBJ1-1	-	CASSLWAEGGGTEAFF	TGTGCCAGCAGTTTGTGGGCAGAGGGCGGCGGGACTGAAGCTTTCTTT
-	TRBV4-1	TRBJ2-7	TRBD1	CASSPATGYTYEQYF	TGCGCCAGCAGCCCCGCGACAGGGTACACCTACGAGCAGTACTTC
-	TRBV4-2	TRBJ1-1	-	CASSQYKLGAGTMNTEAFF	TGTGCCAGCAGCCAATATAAGTTGGGGGCGGGAACCATGAACACTGAAGCTTTCTTT
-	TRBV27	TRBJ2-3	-	CASSLSRKWDTQYF	TGTGCCAGCAGTTTATCCCGGAAGTGGGATACGCAGTATTTT
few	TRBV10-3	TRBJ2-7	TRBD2	CATLAGSYEQYF	TGTGCCACACTAGCGGGTTCCTACGAGCAGTACTTC
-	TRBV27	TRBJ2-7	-	CASSLNGRSYEQYF	TGTGCCAGCAGTTTAAATGGGAGATCCTACGAGCAGTACTTC
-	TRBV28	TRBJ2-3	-	CASSFSSSWQYF	TGTGCCAGCAGTTTTTCCTCTTCTTGGCAGTATTTT
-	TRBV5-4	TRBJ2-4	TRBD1	CASSRTGGTKNIQYF	TGTGCCAGCAGCCGAACAGGGGGCACCAAAAACATTCAGTACTTC
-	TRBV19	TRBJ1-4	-	CASSIYVPLEGLDEKLFF	TGTGCCAGTAGTATTTATGTCCCCCTTGAGGGGCTAGATGAAAAACTGTTTTTT